The 4 T cell receptor beta chains given below trace back to one sample, sequenced in a study of identical twins. TCRdb reprocessed the 5' RACE reads with MiXCR, giving one entry per CDR3 protein. The table shows roughly 570,000 distinct CDR3 sequences, with more than 9% occurring only once. The same sample was also used in a study of yellow fever vaccine responses in identical twins.

What was sequenced was PBMCs. These receptors came from a woman between 18 and 29 years old in good health.

The sample holds many counts of this clonotype. This chain joins TRBV5-1 and TRBJ2-7; TRBD1 matches at 7 bases. The CDR3 totals 14 residues. Germline V lookup: CDR1 SGHRS, CDR2 YFSETQ. V shed 2 bases and J 3 bases; nucleotides not matched to a gene: 5. CDR3 residues: CASSLRDRVYEQYF. Written as DNA, the CDR3 is TGCGCCAGCAGCTTAAGAGACAGGGTCTACGAGCAGTACTTC.

This clonotype was counted many times. This chain connects TRBV7-2 to TRBJ2-1; D remains unclear. Germline CDR1 reads SGHTA; CDR2 reads FQGNSA. This CDR3 is built from 14 residues. Between the trimmed V and J ends, which lost 4 bases and 1 base, there was a span of 8 bases. This CDR3 is CASSSPASYNEQFF. The CDR3, as DNA: TGTGCCAGCAGCTCGCCGGCGTCCTACAATGAGCAGTTCTTC.

This clonotype was counted ten times or more. The rearrangement uses TRBV10-2 and TRBJ2-7; D is ambiguous. Trimming left V 3 bases short and J 2 bases short, with 14 bases between. This CDR3 has 15 residues. Germline V gene sequence: CDR1 WSHSY, CDR2 SAAADI. For the CDR3, the DNA is TGCGCCAGCAGTGATGGGTGGGATGGGGCCTACGAGCAGTACTTC. Amino acids: CASSDGWDGAYEQYF.

This clonotype was counted ten times or more. The V gene is TRBV12-3 or TRBV12-4, the J gene TRBJ2-1; 9 bases align to TRBD1. J was trimmed by 7 bases and V by 3 bases; bases with no gene match: 7. CDR3 length equals 15 residues. DNA of the CDR3: TGTGCCAGCAGTTTGATGGGACAGGGATTAAATGAGCAGTTCTTC. It is translated as CASSLMGQGLNEQFF.